This TCR beta chain was sequenced during a study of STAT3 mutations in large granular lymphocyte leukemia. General observations from the study: Every T-cell large granular lymphocyte leukemia patient had at least one immunodominant TCR beta clonotype.

A word on this clone: Antigen specificity is unknown.

Assay used: immunoSEQ multiplex PCR; TCRdb lists only in-frame clones, some missing. Of around 39,000 clones listed, about 88% are singletons. The sequencing sample was made of PBMCs. The origin of this receptor is a human donor with T large granular lymphocyte leukemia. Some clones in this sample may be carry-over from other donors' samples.

CDR3 amino acids: CASRGLLRGEKLFF. The CDR3 nucleotides are TGTGCCAGCAGGGGACTCCTCCGCGGTGAAAAACTGTTTTTT. The chain couples TRBV11-2 to TRBJ1-4; D is possibly TRBD1 (5 bases). V shed 6 bases and J shed 7 bases, with 15 bases lying between them. Germline V gives CDR1 SGHAT, CDR2 FQNNGV. This CDR3 contains 14 residues.